The present T cell receptor (beta chain) was sequenced within a study of shared clonotypes between healthy human individuals. Clones were sequenced by immunoSEQ multiplex PCR, and TCRdb holds only the in-frame ones, with some missing. This table holds around 2.3 million clones, around 95% found once. Deletions cut 5 bases from V and 0 bases from J, with 14 bases between. CDR3 size: 14 residues. CDR1 and CDR2 from the germline V gene are SQVTM and ANQGSEA. CD45RA-negative memory and CD45RA+ naive subsets were split from the CD4+ cells. General study results and limits: Apart from blood, nothing was sampled; tissue repertoires likely differ.

About this clone itself: What it binds is unknown.

The clonotype was recovered from a young man in good health. The sequenced material came from naive CD4+ T cells sorted from blood. Indicated subset: CD45RA+ positively selected. This chain uses TRBV29-1 with TRBJ2-7; no reliable D call. The CDR3 sequence is CSVSAAWSSYEQYF. The DNA of the CDR3 is TGCAGCGTTTCGGCGGCCTGGAGCTCCTACGAGCAGTACTTC.